This T cell receptor (beta chain) came from a study of T cell responses to AZD1222 COVID-19 vaccine. The V and J ends lost 5 bases and 7 bases, in that order; junction bases with no gene match: 4. This CDR3 comprises 13 residues. CDR1 is LNHDA, CDR2 SQIVND, per germline (reference sequence). Here immunoSEQ multiplex PCR was the method, and the copy in TCRdb shows in-frame clones only, minus some. The profile shows around 70,000 clones, approximately 90% of them singletons. The sequence came from an adult who received the MenACWY meningococcal vaccine as a control. The sequenced sample was peripheral blood, obtained 28 days after the second dose of the MenACWY control vaccine. The rearrangement uses TRBV19 and TRBJ1-5, with TRBD1 identical over 8 bases. CDR3 protein: CASSEQGGQPQHF. Here the CDR3 DNA reads TGTGCCAGTAGTGAACAGGGGGGACAGCCCCAGCATTTT.